This is a list of T cell receptor beta chains from one sample in a study of T cell responses to AZD1222 COVID-19 vaccine. Sequenced by immunoSEQ multiplex PCR; TCRdb stores in-frame clones only, minus some. The top ten clones hold over 10% of a sample with about 84,000 clones, 75% to 90% of them seen once. The specimen was peripheral blood, collected 28 days after the second AZD1222 dose. The source is an adult who received the AZD1222 COVID-19 vaccine. CDR3s include the opening cysteine and the closing phenylalanine or tryptophan. The D gene is left open where the match is weak. Clone size is stated in some rows and not others, as once, few, many or a class when expanded.

cdr3_length clone_size j_call v_call d_call cdr3_nt cdr3_aa
12 - TRBJ1-2 TRBV2 - TGTGCCAGCAGTGAAATTGAGTATGGCTACACCTTC CASSEIEYGYTF
14 - TRBJ2-1 TRBV6-5 - TGTGCCAGCAGGCTCGCGACTCCTCATGGAGAGCAGTTCTTC CASRLATPHGEQFF
16 - TRBJ2-1 TRBV5-1 - TGCGCCAGCAGCCGTAGAGACGTGAGCTCCTACAATGAGCAGTTCTTC CASSRRDVSSYNEQFF
14 - TRBJ1-5 TRBV4-1 - TGCGCCAGCAGCCAGGGCAGACTCAATCAGCCCCAGCATTTT CASSQGRLNQPQHF
17 - TRBJ2-3 TRBV5-4 TRBD2 TGTGCCAGCAGCTTGGGAGGTAGCGGGAGACTGACAGATACGCAGTATTTT CASSLGGSGRLTDTQYF
13 - TRBJ1-1 TRBV6-5 - TGTGCCAGCAGCGCGGACAGAGACACTGAAGCTTTCTTT CASSADRDTEAFF
14 - TRBJ2-1 TRBV27 - TGTGCCAGCAGTCCGCCTAAGGTATACAATGAGCAGTTCTTC CASSPPKVYNEQFF
14 - TRBJ1-2 TRBV28 TRBD1 TGTGCCAGCAACGCACCGGGACAGGGCTATGGCTACACCTTC CASNAPGQGYGYTF
14 - TRBJ1-5 TRBV7-9 TRBD1 TGTGCCAGCAGCTACGACAGGGTCAATCAGCCCCAGCATTTT CASSYDRVNQPQHF
13 - TRBJ2-7 TRBV9 TRBD1 TGTGCCAGCAGCGTAGGCACAGGGGGCGAGCAGTACTTC CASSVGTGGEQYF
12 - TRBJ1-1 TRBV28 - TGTGCCAGCAGTTTAAACTGGGGTGAAGCTTTCTTT CASSLNWGEAFF
13 - TRBJ1-2 TRBV11-2 - TGTGCCAGCAGTTCCCGGGGGCGGGTTGGCTACACCTTC CASSSRGRVGYTF
13 - TRBJ2-2 TRBV6-1 - TGTGCCAGCAGTGAAGCAGTCTCCGGGGAGCTGTTTTTT CASSEAVSGELFF
15 once TRBJ1-2 TRBV19 - TGTGCCAGTAGTCAACAGGCCGATTCTAACTATGGCTACACCTTC CASSQQADSNYGYTF
15 - TRBJ2-1 TRBV7-2 TRBD1 TGTGCCAGCAGACAGGGGCCAGAATCCTACAATGAGCAGTTCTTC CASRQGPESYNEQFF
16 - TRBJ2-1 TRBV5-1 - TGCGCCAGCAGCTTGGAGGGCGTGGGTGACTACAATGAGCAGTTCTTC CASSLEGVGDYNEQFF
14 - TRBJ1-5 TRBV27 - TGTGCCAGCAGTACGACAGGTATCAATCAGCCCCAGCATTTT CASSTTGINQPQHF
16 - TRBJ1-3 TRBV13 - TGTGCCAGCAGCGAACAGGGTTTAAGCTCTGGAAACACCATATATTTT CASSEQGLSSGNTIYF
15 few TRBJ2-1 TRBV28 - TGTGCCAGCAGCAAGTACGCCCGTCCGACCAATGAGCAGTTCTTC CASSKYARPTNEQFF
13 - TRBJ1-3 TRBV12-3/TRBV12-4 - TGTGCCAGCAGTTTCGGGGGGGGAAACACCATATATTTT CASSFGGGNTIYF
14 few TRBJ1-6 TRBV7-9 - TGTGCCAGCAGCATCGGAGCAGAGAATTCACCCCTCCACTTT CASSIGAENSPLHF
13 - TRBJ2-1 TRBV13 - TGTGCCAGCAGCTTATCGCCCAGTTATGAGCAGTTCTTC CASSLSPSYEQFF
16 - TRBJ1-3 TRBV7-8 - TGTGCCAGCAGCGCATCAGGGGTGCGCTCTGGAAACACCATATATTTT CASSASGVRSGNTIYF
14 - TRBJ2-7 TRBV3-1/TRBV3-2 TRBD2 TGTGCCACCGCCCAACTAGCGGGAACCTACGAGCAGTACTTC CATAQLAGTYEQYF
14 - TRBJ1-2 TRBV19 - TGTGCCAGTAGTTCACTCCAAACCAACTATGGCTACACCTTC CASSSLQTNYGYTF
17 - TRBJ2-3 TRBV3-1/TRBV3-2 - TGTGCCAGCAGCCAAACCGGTATGGACAAGACCACAGATACGCAGTATTTT CASSQTGMDKTTDTQYF
15 - TRBJ1-1 TRBV14 - TGTGCCAGCAGCCAATTCCAGGGGCTCAACACTGAAGCTTTCTTT CASSQFQGLNTEAFF
14 few TRBJ1-5 TRBV7-9 - TGTGCCAGCAGCTTAGGTCCAGAAGATCAGCCCCAGCATTTT CASSLGPEDQPQHF
15 once TRBJ2-3 TRBV5-6 TRBD2 TGTGCCAGCAGCTTGACTAGCGGGGGTGTAGATACGCAGTATTTT CASSLTSGGVDTQYF
11 - TRBJ2-1 TRBV10-2 - TGCGCCAGCAGTGGAGTAAATGAGCAGTTCTTC CASSGVNEQFF
15 - TRBJ1-1 TRBV2 TRBD1 TGTGCCAGCAGTGAAGCGGGGACAGGGGGCAAGGGAGCTTTCTTT CASSEAGTGGKGAFF
15 many TRBJ2-2 TRBV27 TRBD2 TGTGCCAGCAGTGGGCTAGCGGGAGGCACCGGGGAGCTGTTTTTT CASSGLAGGTGELFF
13 - TRBJ1-2 TRBV21-1 - TGTGCCAGCAGCAAGGAGAAGACAGGGGCCAGCATATTC CASSKEKTGASIF
14 - TRBJ1-4 TRBV2 - TGTGCCAGCAGTGAAGTGACAGAATTTAAAAAACTGTTTTTT CASSEVTEFKKLFF
14 - TRBJ1-3 TRBV18 TRBD1 TGTGCCAGCTCACCAATGGACAGGGGAGACACCATATATTTT CASSPMDRGDTIYF
14 - TRBJ2-3 TRBV11-1 TRBD1 TGTGCCAGCAGCTCTGTGCAGGGGGAAGATACGCAGTATTTT CASSSVQGEDTQYF
20 - TRBJ1-2 TRBV5-1 TRBD1 TGCGCCAGCAGCTTGTTGGCAGGGGGACCGGTTGACCGAGCTAACTATGGCTACACCTTC CASSLLAGGPVDRANYGYTF